The 19 T cell receptor beta chains given below trace back to one sample, sequenced in a study of T cells in Graves' hyperthyroidism and ophthalmopathy. From RNA transcripts, TCR beta CDR3 regions were amplified. In the first-round RT-PCR of the TCR CDR3, the HTBI primer set was used. TCRdb processed the multiplex PCR reads anew with MiXCR; each CDR3 protein has one entry. This table holds 600,000 or so distinct CDR3 sequences, about 16% found once. Sample: blood. These receptors all stem from a woman aged 25 to 45 with Graves' hyperthyroidism.

The chain employs TRBV7-9 and TRBJ2-5; perhaps TRBD2 as D (5 bases). From germline, CDR1 is SEHNR and CDR2 FQNEAQ (reference sequence). Trimming shortened V by 2 bases and J by 4 bases, and 8 bases separated the two germline ends. The CDR3 covers 13 residues. Here the CDR3 DNA reads TGTGCCAGCAGCTTACGACTAACAGAGACCCAGTACTTC. Translation: CASSLRLTETQYF.

This clonotype came up many times. The chain employs TRBV12-3 or TRBV12-4 and TRBJ2-1, with 8 bases matching TRBD1. This CDR3 region has 14 residues. J gave up 6 bases and V 7 bases, and 8 bases lay outside the gene matches. The CDR3 sequence: CASIRDRLLNEQFF. CDR3 DNA sequence: TGTGCCAGCATCCGGGACAGGCTACTCAATGAGCAGTTCTTC.

This clonotype has only one observation. The rearrangement joins TRBV24-1 to TRBJ2-1; the D is unclear. Germline assignment: CDR1 KGHDR and CDR2 SFDVKD. Trimming pared 1 base from V and 3 bases from J, leaving 6 bases between. The CDR3 spans 14 residues. Here the CDR3 reads CATSDFQNYNEQFF. DNA of the CDR3: TGTGCCACCAGTGATTTCCAGAACTACAATGAGCAGTTCTTC.

This clonotype came up many times. The rearrangement uses TRBV11-2 and TRBJ1-1, with no clear D. Trimming removed 5 bases at V and 1 base at J, with 11 bases between. This CDR3 region has 14 residues. Germline V gene data show CDR1 as SGHAT and CDR2 as FQNNGV. The CDR3 loop reads CASSAVRGNTEAFF. The DNA for the CDR3 is TGTGCCAGCAGCGCCGTACGGGGGAACACTGAAGCTTTCTTT.

This clonotype was counted ten times or more. This chain links TRBV29-1 with TRBJ2-1; TRBD1 agrees at 7 bases. The V segment lost 7 bases and the J segment 4 bases; nucleotides outside the gene matches: 7. The CDR3 runs to 13 residues. The V gene's germline CDR1 is SQVTM and CDR2 ANQGSEA. The CDR3 reads CSAAGTAYNEQFF. The CDR3 region has the DNA TGCAGCGCTGCCGGGACAGCTTACAATGAGCAGTTCTTC.

In its sample, this clonotype was seen many times. The V call is TRBV18, the J call TRBJ2-5; D unresolved. The CDR3 is 12 residues long. Trimming pared 4 bases from V and 5 bases from J, leaving 8 bases between. The V gene's germline CDR1 is KGHSH and CDR2 LQKENI. CDR3 sequence reads: CASSLMEETQYF. CDR3 bases: TGTGCCAGCTCACTAATGGAGGAGACCCAGTACTTC.

The CDR3 DNA reads as TGTGCCAGTGGGCAGGGCCACTACGAGCAGTACTTC. It is translated as CASGQGHYEQYF. The chain recombines TRBV5-6 with TRBJ2-7; the D gene is possibly TRBD1 (5 bases). The ends were cut back, 8 bases at V and 3 bases at J, with 12 bases in the middle. The CDR3 has 12 residues. Germline V lookup: CDR1 SGHDT, CDR2 YYEEEE.

The chain joins TRBV6-1 to TRBJ2-3; 10 bases match TRBD2. From germline, CDR1 is MNHNS and CDR2 SASEGT. The V and J ends lost 6 bases and 8 bases, in that order; junction bases with no gene match: 11. The CDR3 is 15 residues long. CDR3 sequence reads: CASSNLSGRNVTQYF. The CDR3 DNA is TGTGCCAGCAGCAATCTTAGCGGGAGGAATGTTACGCAGTATTTT.

This clonotype was observed a handful of times. The chain employs TRBV19 and TRBJ2-7; D is possibly TRBD2 (5 bases). Between the trimmed V and J ends, which lost 3 bases and 2 bases, there was a span of 14 bases. Per germline, CDR1 LNHDA and CDR2 SQIVND (reference sequence). This CDR3 comprises 15 residues. The CDR3 coding sequence is TGTGCCAGTAGTATTACCCTGGCGAGGGCCTACGAGCAGTACTTC. It codes for CASSITLARAYEQYF.

The table lists this clonotype with many counts. The gene calls are TRBV27 and TRBJ2-7; tentatively, D is TRBD1 (5 bases). The CDR3 is 14 residues long. Trimming took off 2 bases at V and 7 bases at J, with 15 bases between the two ends. Germline CDR1 MNHEY, CDR2 SMNVEV (reference sequence). The CDR3 loop is CASSLNTRGEEQYF. DNA of the CDR3: TGTGCCAGCAGTTTAAATACAAGGGGCGAAGAGCAGTACTTC.

This clonotype was detected a few times. The V gene is TRBV6-2 or TRBV6-3, the J gene TRBJ1-1; 7 bases match TRBD1. CDR3 length: 13 residues. After removal of 0 bases from V and 7 bases from J, the junction contained 2 bases not matched to a gene. Per the germline V gene, CDR1 is MNHEY and CDR2 is SVGEGT. The CDR3 protein is CASSYSDRREAFF. The CDR3 region has the DNA TGTGCCAGCAGTTACTCGGACAGGCGTGAAGCTTTCTTT.

This clonotype has at least ten counts. This sequence joins TRBV3-1 and TRBJ1-2; unclear D gene. V was pared by 4 bases and J by 0 bases, with 6 bases between. The CDR3 is 13 residues long. Germline V gene sequence: CDR1 LGHDT, CDR2 YNNKEL (reference sequence). This chain's CDR3 is CASSRTSNYGYTF. DNA of the CDR3: TGTGCCAGCAGCCGGACGTCTAACTATGGCTACACCTTC. Complete variable domain (other parts from reference TRBV3-1 and TRBJ1-2): DTAVSQTPKYLVTQMGNDKSIKCEQNLGHDTMYWYKQDSKKFLKIMFSYNNKELIINETVPNRFSPKSPDKAHLNLHINSLELGDSAVYFCASSRTSNYGYTFGSGTRLTVV.

This clonotype was seen many times. CDR3 sequence (DNA): TGTGCCAGCTCACCACAGGGCCCGAACACTGAAGCTTTCTTT. It yields the protein CASSPQGPNTEAFF. The V and J genes are TRBV18 and TRBJ1-1; the D is unclear. The CDR3 spans 14 residues. Trimming stripped 1 base from V and 1 base from J, with 7 bases between. Germline V gene lookup returns CDR1 KGHSH and CDR2 LQKENI.

This clonotype was picked up many times. The rearrangement links TRBV5-1 to TRBJ1-2; D possibly corresponds to TRBD1 (6 bases). The CDR3 is made up of 14 amino acids. CDR1 is SGHRS and CDR2 is YFSETQ in the germline V gene. V lost 1 base and J 3 bases, leaving 10 bases between the germline ends. The CDR3 spells CASSLTGFDYGYTF. In DNA form, the CDR3 reads TGCGCCAGCAGCTTGACAGGGTTCGACTATGGCTACACCTTC.

Ten or more counts support this clonotype. This sequence joins TRBV20-1 and TRBJ2-7; 7 bases align to TRBD1. In germline, CDR1 is DFQATT, CDR2 SNEGSKA (reference sequence). J lost 2 bases, V lost 5 bases, and 3 bases had no gene match. This CDR3 contains 12 residues. The CDR3 loop reads CSAGGQAYEQYF. DNA for the CDR3: TGCAGTGCTGGAGGACAGGCCTACGAGCAGTACTTC.

This clonotype was seen repeatedly, ten times or more. The chain links TRBV6-5 to TRBJ2-1, with 8 nucleotides matching TRBD1. CDR1 is MNHEY and CDR2 is SVGAGI in the germline V gene. Germline trimming cut 2 bases from V and 6 bases from J; bases unmatched to any gene: 6. The CDR3 extends over 15 amino acids. The CDR3, as DNA: TGTGCCAGCAGTTACCCCGGACAGGGATTCAATGAGCAGTTCTTC. It specifies CASSYPGQGFNEQFF.

J is TRBJ1-3 and V is TRBV9, with D maybe TRBD1 (5 bases). Germline V CDR1 and CDR2: SGDLS, YYNGEE. This CDR3 is built from 15 residues. Between the trimmed V and J ends, which lost 4 bases and 2 bases, there was a span of 13 bases. This CDR3 is CASSPGTHAGNTIYF. CDR3 nucleotides: TGTGCCAGCAGCCCCGGGACTCACGCTGGAAACACCATATATTTT. Using reference TRBV9 and TRBJ1-3 for the parts outside the CDR3, the full variable domain is DSGVTQTPKHLITATGQRVTLRCSPRSGDLSVYWYQQSLDQGLQFLIQYYNGEERAKGNILERFSAQQFPDLHSELNLSSLELGDSALYFCASSPGTHAGNTIYFGEGSWLTVV.

J is TRBJ1-5 and V is TRBV19, with TRBD1 identical over 7 bases. The CDR3 consists of 16 residues. V shed 7 bases and J 2 bases; nucleotides not matched to a gene: 11. Germline CDR1 LNHDA, CDR2 SQIVND (reference sequence). This CDR3 is CASIPEGAYGNQPQHF. CDR3 coding DNA: TGTGCCAGTATCCCCGAGGGGGCGTATGGCAATCAGCCCCAGCATTTT.

The chain carries TRBV4-3 and TRBJ2-5; TRBD2 might be the D (5 bases). CDR3 length equals 14 residues. Trimming removed 0 bases at V and 2 bases at J, with 7 bases between. Germline loops: CDR1 LGHNA, CDR2 YSLEER. CDR3 region: CASSQDSAQETQYF. The CDR3 DNA reads TGCGCCAGCAGCCAAGATAGCGCTCAAGAGACCCAGTACTTC.